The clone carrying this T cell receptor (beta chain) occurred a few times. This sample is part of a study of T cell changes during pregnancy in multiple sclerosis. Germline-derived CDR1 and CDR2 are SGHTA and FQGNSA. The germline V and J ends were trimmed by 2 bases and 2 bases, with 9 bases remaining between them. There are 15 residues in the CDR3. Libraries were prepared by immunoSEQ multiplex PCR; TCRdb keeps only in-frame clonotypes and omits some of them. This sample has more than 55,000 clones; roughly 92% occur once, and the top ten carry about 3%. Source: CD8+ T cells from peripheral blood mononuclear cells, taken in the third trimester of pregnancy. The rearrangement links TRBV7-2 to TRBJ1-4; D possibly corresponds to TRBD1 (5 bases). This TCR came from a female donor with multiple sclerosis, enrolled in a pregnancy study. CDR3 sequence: CASSLYGGTNEKLFF. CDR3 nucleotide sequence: TGTGCCAGCAGCTTATACGGGGGGACTAATGAAAAACTGTTTTTT.